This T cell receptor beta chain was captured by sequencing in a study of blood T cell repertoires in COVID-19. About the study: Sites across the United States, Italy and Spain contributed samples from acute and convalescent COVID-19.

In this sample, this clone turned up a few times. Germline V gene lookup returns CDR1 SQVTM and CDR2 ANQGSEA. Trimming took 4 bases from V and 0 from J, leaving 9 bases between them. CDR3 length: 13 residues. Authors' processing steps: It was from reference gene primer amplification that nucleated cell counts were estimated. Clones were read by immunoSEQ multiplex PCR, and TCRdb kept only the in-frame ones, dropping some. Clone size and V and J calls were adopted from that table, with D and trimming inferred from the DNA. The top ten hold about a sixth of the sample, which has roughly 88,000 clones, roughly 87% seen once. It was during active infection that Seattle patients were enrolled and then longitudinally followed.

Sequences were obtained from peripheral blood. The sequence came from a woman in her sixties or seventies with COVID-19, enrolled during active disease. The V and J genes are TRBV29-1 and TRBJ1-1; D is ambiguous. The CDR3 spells CSVVKEVNTEAFF. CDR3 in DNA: TGCAGCGTTGTTAAGGAGGTGAACACTGAAGCTTTCTTT. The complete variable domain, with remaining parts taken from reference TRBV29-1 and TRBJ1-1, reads SAVISQKPSRDICQRGTSLTIQCQVDSQVTMMFWYRQQPGQSLTLIATANQGSEATYESGFVIDKFPISRPNLTFSTLTVSNMSPEDSSIYLCSVVKEVNTEAFFGQGTRLTVV.